This is a list of T cell receptor beta chains from one sample in a study of shared clonotypes between healthy human individuals. This table comes from immunoSEQ multiplex PCR, and its TCRdb copy is limited to in-frame clones, with some not included. The sample comprises 2 million to 2.5 million clones, approximately 96% of which are singletons, and about 0.13% rests with the top ten. Sequenced: naive CD4+ T cells sorted from blood. Every receptor here comes from a man between 18 and 35 years old in good health. The CDR3 runs from the conserved cysteine through the conserved F or W. D genes are given only for firm matches. Clone size is shown for a subset of rows, as once, few, many or a class of expanded clone.

CDR3 DNA | CDR3 protein | clone size | V gene | D gene | J gene
TGTGCCAGCAGTGTCCCCACCGGTGGTGTTACCTACGAGCAGTACTTC | CASSVPTGGVTYEQYF | once | TRBV25-1 | - | TRBJ2-7
TGTGCCAGCTCACCAACGGGACTAGCGGGAGGTAATGAGCAGTTCTTC | CASSPTGLAGGNEQFF | - | TRBV18 | TRBD2 | TRBJ2-1
TGTGCCAGCAGAACTAGACAGGGGATAAACACTGAAGCTTTCTTT | CASRTRQGINTEAFF | - | TRBV2 | TRBD1 | TRBJ1-1
TGCGCCAGCAGCTTCTGGGGGCAAGAGACCCAGTACTTC | CASSFWGQETQYF | - | TRBV5-1 | - | TRBJ2-5
TGTGCCAGCACCCGGTCGGACCGGTCCTATGGCTACACCTTC | CASTRSDRSYGYTF | - | TRBV7-9 | - | TRBJ1-2
TGTGCCAGGGAGCGAAAGCGGGGGGGCTTCCATTATTTC | CARERKRGGFHYF | - | TRBV6-4 | TRBD2 | TRBJ2-7
TGCGCCAGCAGCCAAGCCCCGGGATTAGACTACGAGCAGTACTTC | CASSQAPGLDYEQYF | - | TRBV4-3 | - | TRBJ2-7
TGTGCCAGCAGCGCCGGGGACAGCGGATATGGCTACACCTTC | CASSAGDSGYGYTF | once | TRBV11-3 | TRBD1 | TRBJ1-2
TGCGCCAGCAGCTTGGACGGGCTCGTCTCGACCTATGGCTACACCTTC | CASSLDGLVSTYGYTF | - | TRBV5-1 | - | TRBJ1-2
TGTGCCAGCAGCGTAGGCTCGCAGGGCGGGGTGGAGACCCAGTACTTC | CASSVGSQGGVETQYF | - | TRBV9 | - | TRBJ2-5
TGTGCCAGTAGTAGCCCGGGAGGGGTGAACACTGAAGCTTTCTTT | CASSSPGGVNTEAFF | once | TRBV19 | - | TRBJ1-1
TGTGCCAGCCGCGGCGGGGGTAGAACAGAACTCAATCAGCCCCAGCATTTT | CASRGGGRTELNQPQHF | once | TRBV28 | - | TRBJ1-5
TGTGCCAGCAGTTTAAGCCACTCGAACACCGGGGAGCTGTTTTTT | CASSLSHSNTGELFF | - | TRBV27 | - | TRBJ2-2
TGTGCCAGTCCCCCACAGGGGGCTCCTGAAGAGCAGTACTTC | CASPPQGAPEEQYF | - | TRBV28 | TRBD1 | TRBJ2-7
TGTGCCAGCACCCCTGTCGAAAAACTGTTTTTT | CASTPVEKLFF | - | TRBV27 | - | TRBJ1-4
TGTGCTAGTGGTTTGGGGGTAAGTTTCGCTGAAGCTTTCTTT | CASGLGVSFAEAFF | - | TRBV12-5 | - | TRBJ1-1
TGTGCCAGCAGCCCTACCGCGACAGGGGTTAAAAACATTCAGTACTTC | CASSPTATGVKNIQYF | - | TRBV27 | TRBD1 | TRBJ2-4
TGTGCCAGCAGTCTTTCGGTCCAAGAGACCCAGTACTTC | CASSLSVQETQYF | - | TRBV2 | - | TRBJ2-5
TGTGCCAGCAACGCGGGAGGCCTTGGCTACACCTTC | CASNAGGLGYTF | - | TRBV6-1 | - | TRBJ1-2
TGTGCCAGCAGCTCTATTGGGACAGGGGTTTATGGCTACACCTTC | CASSSIGTGVYGYTF | - | TRBV7-9 | TRBD1 | TRBJ1-2
TGTGCCAGCAGTTACTCGAATACTGAAAAACTGTTTTTT | CASSYSNTEKLFF | - | TRBV6-6 | - | TRBJ1-4
TGCGCCAGCAGCCAATATAATCTTGATGAGCAGTTCTTC | CASSQYNLDEQFF | - | TRBV4-1 | - | TRBJ2-1
TGTGCCAGCGCCGACAGGTACCAAGAGACCCAGTACTTC | CASADRYQETQYF | - | TRBV5-4 | - | TRBJ2-5
TGTGCCAGCAGCGTATATGGGTCAGATACGCAGTATTTT | CASSVYGSDTQYF | - | TRBV2 | - | TRBJ2-3
TGTGCCACCAGCACAGGGGGCGAAAACATTCAGTACTTC | CATSTGGENIQYF | - | TRBV15 | TRBD1 | TRBJ2-4
TGTGCCTGGAGTGTCGACATGGGCGATGAGCAGTTCTTC | CAWSVDMGDEQFF | - | TRBV30 | - | TRBJ2-1
TGCGCCAGCAGCCAAGATCCGGACAGGCTGAGTGAGCAGTTCTTC | CASSQDPDRLSEQFF | once | TRBV4-3 | TRBD1 | TRBJ2-1
TGTGCCATCAGTGAGTCTGGAAGGAATGAAAAACTGTTTTTT | CAISESGRNEKLFF | once | TRBV10-3 | - | TRBJ1-4
TGTGCCAGCGCCAACTCCGGCGAGCTTGATACGCAGTATTTT | CASANSGELDTQYF | - | TRBV25-1 | - | TRBJ2-3
TGTGCCAGCAGAAGTAGCGGGATGGGGTTGAATGAGCAGTTCTTC | CASRSSGMGLNEQFF | - | TRBV6-5 | TRBD2 | TRBJ2-1
TGTGCCAGCTCACCAGGGGCTGGCTACGAGCAGTACTTC | CASSPGAGYEQYF | - | TRBV18 | - | TRBJ2-7
TGCGCCAGCAGCTCTGGACTAGCGGGAGCTGATACGCAGTATTTT | CASSSGLAGADTQYF | - | TRBV5-1 | TRBD2 | TRBJ2-3
TGTGCCAGCACCAGAAGTAGCGGGGGGGCCAATTCCTACGAGCAGTACTTC | CASTRSSGGANSYEQYF | - | TRBV28 | TRBD2 | TRBJ2-7
TGTGCCATCAGTTCCAAGGGACTGGGTAATGAAAAACTGTTTTTT | CAISSKGLGNEKLFF | - | TRBV10-3 | - | TRBJ1-4
TGTGCCAGCAGTTTGCCCCAGCTTAATGAAAAACTGTTTTTT | CASSLPQLNEKLFF | - | TRBV28 | - | TRBJ1-4
TGTGCCAGCAGCAGAAATGTGGACAGGGGCGCTAACTATGGCTACACCTTC | CASSRNVDRGANYGYTF | - | TRBV27 | TRBD1 | TRBJ1-2
TGCGCCAGCAGCCTACGGACTAGCGGGAGCACAGATACGCAGTATTTT | CASSLRTSGSTDTQYF | - | TRBV5-1 | TRBD2 | TRBJ2-3
TGTGCCAGCACCCAGGACTATACGGCTTTCGGGGGCTACACCTTC | CASTQDYTAFGGYTF | - | TRBV6-5 | - | TRBJ1-2
TGTGCCAGCAGCTCGAACGGGATTCTTAATGAAAAACTGTTTTTT | CASSSNGILNEKLFF | - | TRBV5-5 | - | TRBJ1-4
TGTGCCAGCAGTGAATTAGGCAGGGAAAACACCATATATTTT | CASSELGRENTIYF | once | TRBV25-1 | - | TRBJ1-3
TGTGCCAGCAGTGAGGGGGGAGGTAATGAAAAACTGTTTTTT | CASSEGGGNEKLFF | - | TRBV25-1 | - | TRBJ1-4
TGTGCCAGCAGTATACAGGGGGTGAACACTGAAGCTTTCTTT | CASSIQGVNTEAFF | - | TRBV2 | TRBD1 | TRBJ1-1
TGTGCCAGCAGCACGGACAACTCTGGGGCCAACGTCCTGACTTTC | CASSTDNSGANVLTF | - | TRBV28 | - | TRBJ2-6
TGTGCCAGTAGTAAGGTTGCTGGATCCCAACTGGCCTACGAGCAGTACTTC | CASSKVAGSQLAYEQYF | - | TRBV19 | - | TRBJ2-7
TGCAGCGTCGCCGCGGTAGAGGGTCCAAGGGATACGCAGTATTTT | CSVAAVEGPRDTQYF | - | TRBV29-1 | - | TRBJ2-3
TGTGCCAGTCAGCTGGGCGCAACGTACAATGAGCAGTTCTTC | CASQLGATYNEQFF | - | TRBV27 | - | TRBJ2-1
TGTGCCAGCAGCACTCGACAGGGGGAATACTATGGCTACACCTTC | CASSTRQGEYYGYTF | - | TRBV7-8 | TRBD1 | TRBJ1-2
TGCGCCAGCAGATTTCGACAGGACGAAAACACCGGGGAGCTGTTTTTT | CASRFRQDENTGELFF | - | TRBV10-1 | - | TRBJ2-2
TGTGCCAGCAGCTTGGAGTCGAACACTGAAGCTTTCTTT | CASSLESNTEAFF | - | TRBV5-4 | - | TRBJ1-1
TGTGCCATCAGGGGGGAGGAACCCCTCCACTTT | CAIRGEEPLHF | - | TRBV10-3 | - | TRBJ1-6
TGTGCCAGCAGCGGGGACAGGGGTCGGGGCTACACCTTC | CASSGDRGRGYTF | - | TRBV9 | TRBD1 | TRBJ1-2
TGCGCCAGCAGCACAACAGGGCTCTCTGGAAACACCATATATTTT | CASSTTGLSGNTIYF | - | TRBV5-1 | - | TRBJ1-3
TGTGCCAGCAGCTTAGAAGGACGGACAGCATACAATGAGCAGTTCTTC | CASSLEGRTAYNEQFF | once | TRBV11-2 | - | TRBJ2-1